These T cell receptor beta chains were read from a single sample in a study of beta chain features in type 1 diabetes. Libraries were prepared by immunoSEQ multiplex PCR; TCRdb keeps only in-frame clonotypes and omits some of them. The table includes 600,000 to 750,000 clones, approximately 13% detected once. Sequences were obtained from naive CD4+ T cells from blood. These receptors originate from a young man with type 1 diabetes. Each CDR3 is given with its conserved first and last residue. A D gene is named only where the DNA matches it firmly. A clone size is listed for some rows: how often the clone was seen (once, few, many), or a class if it is expanded.

V gene: TRBV19; J gene: TRBJ1-4; D gene: .; CDR3 length: 15; clone size: few; CDR3 DNA: TGTGCCAGTAGTATAGAGGGGGCCGGCGGTGAAAAACTGTTTTTT; CDR3 protein: CASSIEGAGGEKLFF
V gene: TRBV28; J gene: TRBJ2-7; D gene: .; CDR3 length: 13; clone size: few; CDR3 DNA: TGTGCCAGCAGTTCCGGGGAATCCTACGAGCAGTACTTC; CDR3 protein: CASSSGESYEQYF
V gene: TRBV6-5; J gene: TRBJ1-6; D gene: .; CDR3 length: 13; clone size: .; CDR3 DNA: TGTGCCAGCAGTGGAGGAACTAAATCACCCCTCCACTTT; CDR3 protein: CASSGGTKSPLHF
V gene: TRBV29-1; J gene: TRBJ2-7; D gene: .; CDR3 length: 10; clone size: few; CDR3 DNA: TGCAGCGTCCAGGGGTACGAGCAGTACTTC; CDR3 protein: CSVQGYEQYF
V gene: TRBV4-2; J gene: TRBJ2-7; D gene: .; CDR3 length: 15; clone size: .; CDR3 DNA: TGTGCCAGCAGCCAAGATCGGGGCCCCTCCTACGAGCAGTACTTC; CDR3 protein: CASSQDRGPSYEQYF
V gene: TRBV6-5; J gene: TRBJ2-7; D gene: TRBD1; CDR3 length: 13; clone size: .; CDR3 DNA: TGTGCCAGCACCGGACAGGTGCCCTACGAGCAGTACTTC; CDR3 protein: CASTGQVPYEQYF
V gene: TRBV5-6; J gene: TRBJ2-3; D gene: .; CDR3 length: 14; clone size: few; CDR3 DNA: TGTGCCAGCAGCTTGTCCAGCGGGTCCGATACGCAGTATTTT; CDR3 protein: CASSLSSGSDTQYF
V gene: TRBV5-4; J gene: TRBJ2-1; D gene: TRBD2; CDR3 length: 15; clone size: .; CDR3 DNA: TGTGCCAGCAGCCGCAGCGGGGGTTTCGACAATGAGCAGTTCTTC; CDR3 protein: CASSRSGGFDNEQFF
V gene: TRBV5-6; J gene: TRBJ1-2; D gene: .; CDR3 length: 14; clone size: few; CDR3 DNA: TGTGCCAGCAGCTTGTCCAGGAGAGACTATGGCTACACCTTC; CDR3 protein: CASSLSRRDYGYTF
V gene: TRBV5-6; J gene: TRBJ2-1; D gene: .; CDR3 length: 12; clone size: few; CDR3 DNA: TGTGCCAGCAGCCCCAGGAGAAATGAGCAGTTCTTC; CDR3 protein: CASSPRRNEQFF
V gene: TRBV19; J gene: TRBJ2-7; D gene: TRBD1; CDR3 length: 16; clone size: few; CDR3 DNA: TGTGCCAGTAGCACCCCGCAAACGACAGGGGGTTACGAGCAGTACTTC; CDR3 protein: CASSTPQTTGGYEQYF
V gene: TRBV7-2; J gene: TRBJ2-6; D gene: .; CDR3 length: 17; clone size: .; CDR3 DNA: TGTGCCAGCATCCAGTACAGGGTCAGCTCTGGGGCCAACGTCCTGACTTTC; CDR3 protein: CASIQYRVSSGANVLTF
V gene: TRBV29-1; J gene: TRBJ1-1; D gene: .; CDR3 length: 14; clone size: .; CDR3 DNA: TGCAGCGTTGTCCTAGATTTAGGGAGCACTGAAGCTTTCTTT; CDR3 protein: CSVVLDLGSTEAFF
V gene: TRBV13; J gene: TRBJ2-7; D gene: TRBD2; CDR3 length: 16; clone size: few; CDR3 DNA: TGTGCCAGCAGCTTAGGCTTAGCGGGGGGCTCCTACGAGCAGTACTTC; CDR3 protein: CASSLGLAGGSYEQYF
V gene: TRBV2; J gene: TRBJ1-2; D gene: TRBD1; CDR3 length: 14; clone size: .; CDR3 DNA: TGTGCCAGCAGTGGGACAGGGTCCAACTATGGCTACACCTTC; CDR3 protein: CASSGTGSNYGYTF
V gene: TRBV30; J gene: TRBJ1-6; D gene: .; CDR3 length: 14; clone size: .; CDR3 DNA: TGTGCCTGGAGGGAGGGGGTTACTAATTCACCCCTCCACTTT; CDR3 protein: CAWREGVTNSPLHF
V gene: TRBV15; J gene: TRBJ2-1; D gene: .; CDR3 length: 13; clone size: .; CDR3 DNA: TGTGCCACCAGCAGAGATCCGGGGGATGAGCAGTTCTTC; CDR3 protein: CATSRDPGDEQFF
V gene: TRBV7-2; J gene: TRBJ2-7; D gene: .; CDR3 length: 12; clone size: few; CDR3 DNA: TGTGCCAGCAGTCGGGGGACCTACGAGCAGTACTTC; CDR3 protein: CASSRGTYEQYF
V gene: TRBV14; J gene: TRBJ2-1; D gene: TRBD2; CDR3 length: 16; clone size: few; CDR3 DNA: TGTGCCAGCAGCCACCTAGCGGGGGGCCTTTACAATGAGCAGTTCTTC; CDR3 protein: CASSHLAGGLYNEQFF
V gene: TRBV10-3; J gene: TRBJ2-7; D gene: .; CDR3 length: 16; clone size: .; CDR3 DNA: TGTGCCATCAGTGAAAGTGGACGGGAGAGCTCCTACGAGCAGTACTTC; CDR3 protein: CAISESGRESSYEQYF
V gene: TRBV7-9; J gene: TRBJ2-3; D gene: .; CDR3 length: 13; clone size: few; CDR3 DNA: TGTGCCAGCAGCTTTAAGGGAACAGATACGCAGTATTTT; CDR3 protein: CASSFKGTDTQYF
V gene: TRBV7-2; J gene: TRBJ2-5; D gene: TRBD1; CDR3 length: 14; clone size: .; CDR3 DNA: TGTGCCAGCAGCCGGGGACAGGGGACAGAGACCCAGTACTTC; CDR3 protein: CASSRGQGTETQYF
V gene: TRBV9; J gene: TRBJ2-3; D gene: .; CDR3 length: 17; clone size: .; CDR3 DNA: TGTGCCAGCAGCGTAGGGATGGACGGGGGAAGCACAGATACGCAGTATTTT; CDR3 protein: CASSVGMDGGSTDTQYF
V gene: TRBV15; J gene: TRBJ2-7; D gene: .; CDR3 length: 12; clone size: few; CDR3 DNA: TGTGCCACCAGCGGCTACGGCTACGAGCAGTACTTC; CDR3 protein: CATSGYGYEQYF
V gene: TRBV7-9; J gene: TRBJ2-5; D gene: TRBD1; CDR3 length: 17; clone size: .; CDR3 DNA: TGTGCCAGCAGCTTACTCTTATGGGGACAGCCCAAAGAGACCCAGTACTTC; CDR3 protein: CASSLLLWGQPKETQYF
V gene: TRBV7-9; J gene: TRBJ1-4; D gene: .; CDR3 length: 15; clone size: .; CDR3 DNA: TGTGCCAGCAGCTTACCCCTTGCAACTAATGAAAAACTGTTTTTT; CDR3 protein: CASSLPLATNEKLFF
V gene: TRBV29-1; J gene: TRBJ1-4; D gene: .; CDR3 length: 14; clone size: few; CDR3 DNA: TGCAGCGTTTCTTCGACAGCAACTAATGAAAAACTGTTTTTT; CDR3 protein: CSVSSTATNEKLFF
V gene: TRBV7-8; J gene: TRBJ2-7; D gene: TRBD1; CDR3 length: 15; clone size: .; CDR3 DNA: TGTGCCAGCACCAAAACAGGGGGCGGCATCCACGAGCAGTACTTC; CDR3 protein: CASTKTGGGIHEQYF
V gene: TRBV4-3; J gene: TRBJ1-4; D gene: TRBD1; CDR3 length: 17; clone size: few; CDR3 DNA: TGCGCCAGCAGCCAATCCTTCGGGACAGCCGCTAATGAAAAACTGTTTTTT; CDR3 protein: CASSQSFGTAANEKLFF
V gene: TRBV5-1; J gene: TRBJ1-5; D gene: TRBD1; CDR3 length: 13; clone size: .; CDR3 DNA: TGCGCCAGCAGCTTGCAGGGGGCGCAGCCCCAGCATTTT; CDR3 protein: CASSLQGAQPQHF
V gene: TRBV7-2; J gene: TRBJ2-5; D gene: .; CDR3 length: 11; clone size: .; CDR3 DNA: TGTGCCAGCAGTTCTGGGGACCTCACCTACTTC; CDR3 protein: CASSSGDLTYF
V gene: TRBV7-9; J gene: TRBJ2-5; D gene: .; CDR3 length: 13; clone size: few; CDR3 DNA: TGTGCCAGCAGCTTAAGGGGGGAAGAGACCCAGTACTTC; CDR3 protein: CASSLRGEETQYF
V gene: TRBV11-2; J gene: TRBJ2-5; D gene: .; CDR3 length: 13; clone size: .; CDR3 DNA: TGTGCCAGCACCCTACCCGGGACCTGGACCCAGTACTTC; CDR3 protein: CASTLPGTWTQYF
V gene: TRBV13; J gene: TRBJ1-2; D gene: .; CDR3 length: 13; clone size: .; CDR3 DNA: TGTGCCAGCAGCTTAGCCCAGGGGTATGGCTACACCTTC; CDR3 protein: CASSLAQGYGYTF
V gene: TRBV6-1; J gene: TRBJ2-7; D gene: .; CDR3 length: 14; clone size: .; CDR3 DNA: TGTGCCACCGACCGGGACGCTTTCACCTACGAGCAGTACTTC; CDR3 protein: CATDRDAFTYEQYF
V gene: TRBV29-1; J gene: TRBJ1-2; D gene: .; CDR3 length: 13; clone size: .; CDR3 DNA: TGCAGCGTTGGGGTACAGGCTAACTATGGCTACACCTTC; CDR3 protein: CSVGVQANYGYTF
V gene: TRBV9; J gene: TRBJ2-6; D gene: .; CDR3 length: 15; clone size: .; CDR3 DNA: TGTGCCAGCAGCGTAGCCGGCGCTGGGGCCAACGTCCTGACTTTC; CDR3 protein: CASSVAGAGANVLTF
V gene: TRBV9; J gene: TRBJ2-7; D gene: .; CDR3 length: 14; clone size: few; CDR3 DNA: TGTGCCAGCAGTTTATTAGGCTCCGCGAGCGAGCAGTACTTC; CDR3 protein: CASSLLGSASEQYF
V gene: TRBV7-2; J gene: TRBJ1-5; D gene: .; CDR3 length: 14; clone size: few; CDR3 DNA: TGTGCCAGCAGCAGAGACGGTCCAAATCAGCCCCAGCATTTT; CDR3 protein: CASSRDGPNQPQHF
V gene: TRBV10-2; J gene: TRBJ2-1; D gene: TRBD2; CDR3 length: 15; clone size: few; CDR3 DNA: TGCGCCAGCAGTGAGTCGGGACTAGTTTGGGATGAGCAGTTCTTC; CDR3 protein: CASSESGLVWDEQFF
V gene: TRBV7-3; J gene: TRBJ2-2; D gene: TRBD1; CDR3 length: 16; clone size: .; CDR3 DNA: TGTGCCAGCAGCTTAACGTTCGGGACAGGCACCGGGGAGCTGTTTTTT; CDR3 protein: CASSLTFGTGTGELFF
V gene: TRBV28; J gene: TRBJ1-5; D gene: .; CDR3 length: 13; clone size: .; CDR3 DNA: TGTGCCAGCAGCCCTCAGTCGGATCAGCCCCAGCATTTT; CDR3 protein: CASSPQSDQPQHF
V gene: TRBV4-1; J gene: TRBJ2-3; D gene: TRBD1; CDR3 length: 16; clone size: few; CDR3 DNA: TGCGCCAGCAGCCTGAAACCGGGACAGAGGGTAGATACGCAGTATTTT; CDR3 protein: CASSLKPGQRVDTQYF
V gene: TRBV9; J gene: TRBJ1-2; D gene: TRBD1; CDR3 length: 16; clone size: few; CDR3 DNA: TGTGCCAGCAGCGTAGGGGGGACAGCCTCTAACTATGGCTACACCTTC; CDR3 protein: CASSVGGTASNYGYTF
V gene: TRBV15; J gene: TRBJ1-4; D gene: .; CDR3 length: 16; clone size: .; CDR3 DNA: TGTGCCACCAGCAGAGATCGGGTCAGGGGAAATGAAAAACTGTTTTTT; CDR3 protein: CATSRDRVRGNEKLFF